This T cell receptor beta chain was observed in a study of patients and donors after allogeneic stem cell transplantation. This clonotype was found a few times. One end of the junction is discordant with germline, which a read error may explain. MiXCR was run by TCRdb on the RT-PCR reads, yielding one entry per CDR3 protein. The repertoire has 400,000 to 450,000 distinct CDR3 sequences, roughly 16% of them found once; the top ten carry just over 7%. Looked up from germline, CDR1 is SGHRS and CDR2 is YFSETQ. The CDR3 runs 17 residues. V and J are TRBV5-1 and TRBJ2-4; no clear D gene. Source material: blood, either unsorted or a sorted T cell fraction (not recorded which). The receptor comes from a human donor who was either an allogeneic HSCT recipient or a stem cell or donor lymphocyte infusion donor (not recorded which). It is not recorded whose cells these are; they may come from a transplant donor. The CDR3 DNA follows: TGCGCCAGCAGATTGGTCCAGCCCGGACGCTCCAAAAACATTCAGTACTTC. Translation: CASRLVQPGRSKNIQYF.